This T cell receptor (beta chain) was recovered during a study of blood T cell repertoires in COVID-19. Recovered status in Cohort 3 required two negative PCRs, clearance, or symptom resolution. Losses at the gene ends were 0 bases for V and 1 base for J; bases not matched to a gene: 20. The CDR3 contains 22 residues. The germline gives CDR1 LGHNA, CDR2 YNFKEQ. Clones were sequenced by immunoSEQ multiplex PCR, and TCRdb holds only the in-frame ones, with some missing. This table has 250,000 to 350,000 clones, over 75% appearing once. The receptor was derived from a woman younger than 45 who had recovered from COVID-19. Sequenced sample: PBMCs or T cells enriched from blood (not recorded which). The chain combines TRBV4-2 with TRBJ2-1; 8 nucleotides agree with TRBD2. CDR3 coding DNA: TGTGCCAGCAGCCAAGATAGCGCGGGGGGTTTCGGCCAAAGTAGGTCCTACAATGAGCAGTTCTTC. It translates to CASSQDSAGGFGQSRSYNEQFF.